This passage covers 4 T cell receptor beta chains from one sample sequenced in a study of blood T cell repertoires in COVID-19. Measured with immunoSEQ multiplex PCR; TCRdb has only the in-frame clones, and not every one. In the table there are about 110,000 clones, approximately 79% of which are singletons. Sequences were obtained from peripheral blood. The receptors were gathered from a man in his 70s with active or convalescent COVID-19.

The chain couples TRBV11-1 to TRBJ2-2, with D possibly being TRBD1 (6 bases). The CDR3 has 16 amino acids. Germline lookup yields CDR1 SGHAT and CDR2 FQDESV (reference sequence). V was pared by 4 bases and J by 3 bases, with 15 bases between. CDR3 DNA: TGTGCCAGCAGCTCCCCCGCAGGGGCGGACACCGGGGAGCTGTTTTTT. Residues: CASSSPAGADTGELFF.

CDR3 protein: CASTPGQSSFQETQYF. DNA of the CDR3: TGTGCCAGCACCCCGGGACAGAGTTCCTTCCAAGAGACCCAGTACTTC. The chain uses TRBV7-8 and TRBJ2-5; 7 nucleotides agree with TRBD1. The CDR3 has 16 amino acids. The trim removed 7 bases at V and 1 base at J, leaving 12 bases unmatched. Looked up from germline, CDR1 is SGHVS and CDR2 is FQNEAQ.

The chain uses TRBV6-1 and TRBJ2-5; TRBD1 agrees at 7 bases. CDR3 length: 15 amino acids. J lost 7 bases, V lost 1 base, and 9 bases had no gene match. Germline CDR1 reads MNHNS; CDR2 reads SASEGT. The CDR3 region has the DNA TGTGCCAGCAGTGAAGAAAACAGGGGTTGGGGGACCCAGTACTTC. It yields the protein CASSEENRGWGTQYF.

The chain uses TRBV2 and TRBJ1-6; weak D call: TRBD1 (6 bases). The V end lost 4 bases, the J end lost 7 bases, and 11 bases lay between the germline ends. The CDR3 contains 14 residues. From germline, CDR1 is SNHLY and CDR2 FYNNEI. The CDR3 DNA reads as TGTGCCAGCAGTGGTGGGACATCCAATTCACCCCTCCACTTT. Translation gives CASSGGTSNSPLHF.